The 25 T cell receptor beta chains in this list originate from one sample, sequenced in a study of T cells after yellow fever vaccination. MiXCR, run by TCRdb on the 5' RACE reads, gives a single entry per CDR3 protein. The sample contains more than 450,000 distinct CDR3 sequences, 21% of which appear only once. The sample consisted of PBMCs, taken 21 days after the first yellow fever vaccination. The origin of the receptors is a man younger than 30 who received the YFV17D yellow fever vaccine.

V gene TRBV5-1 combines with J gene TRBJ1-2; no definite D call. The CDR3 loop spans 13 amino acids. Germline V gene sequence: CDR1 SGHRS, CDR2 YFSETQ. Trimming left V 0 bases short and J 4 bases short, with 7 bases between. The chain's CDR3 is CASSLDSSYGYTF. DNA of the CDR3: TGCGCCAGCAGCTTGGACAGTTCCTATGGCTACACCTTC.

This clonotype was picked up a small number of times. The V call is TRBV28, the J call TRBJ1-3, with D hard to call. There are 15 residues in the CDR3. CDR1 is MDHEN, CDR2 SYDVKM, per germline. The ends were cut back, 3 bases at V and 0 bases at J, with 9 bases in the middle. This CDR3 reads CASSFPRLSGNTIYF. The CDR3 nucleotides are TGTGCCAGCAGTTTTCCCAGGCTCTCTGGAAACACCATATATTTT.

The chain uses TRBV12-3 or TRBV12-4 and TRBJ1-5; no reliable D call. The length of the CDR3 is 14 residues. V was trimmed by 2 bases and J by 2 bases, leaving 7 bases between them. CDR3 region: CASSLRLGNQPQHF. In DNA form, the CDR3 reads TGTGCCAGCAGTTTACGACTTGGCAATCAGCCCCAGCATTTT.

The chain joins TRBV6-1 to TRBJ2-7; 7 bases fit TRBD2. The CDR3 is 13 residues long. V shed 0 bases and J 6 bases; nucleotides not matched to a gene: 2. In germline, CDR1 is MNHNS, CDR2 SASEGT. The CDR3, as DNA: TGTGCCAGCAGTGAAGCATGGGGGGGCGAGCAGTACGTC. This codes for CASSEAWGGEQYV.

A few counts support this clonotype. J is TRBJ2-7 and V is TRBV6-6; no firm D call. Trimming left V 4 bases short and J 4 bases short, with 11 bases between. The CDR3 contains 13 residues. The germline CDR1 and CDR2 sequences are MNHNY and SVGAGI (reference sequence). The CDR3, as DNA: TGTGCCAGCAGTTCCCTCCAAGAGTACGAGCAGTACGTC. This gives the protein CASSSLQEYEQYV.

V is TRBV20-1 and J is TRBJ2-1; 10 bases are a match to TRBD2. Germline loops: CDR1 DFQATT, CDR2 SNEGSKA (reference sequence). The CDR3 totals 15 residues. V lost 6 bases, J lost 7 bases, and 12 bases stayed unmatched. CDR3 DNA sequence: TGCAGTGCCAGGGCCCTTAGCGGGGGGCTTAATGAGCAGTTCTTC. It specifies CSARALSGGLNEQFF.

This chain joins TRBV27 and TRBJ1-5, with unresolved D. CDR3 length: 13 amino acids. Germline CDR1 MNHEY, CDR2 SMNVEV (reference sequence). Trimming left V 3 bases short and J 7 bases short, with 10 bases between. CDR3 bases: TGTGCCAGCAGTTTGTTTACGGGGCAGCCCCAGCATTTT. This translates into CASSLFTGQPQHF.

The rearrangement uses TRBV20-1 and TRBJ2-1; 8 nucleotides line up with TRBD1. With 5 bases clipped from V and 9 bases from J, the junction kept 9 bases outside the gene matches. Germline CDR1 DFQATT, CDR2 SNEGSKA (reference sequence). The CDR3 loop spans 13 amino acids. Here the CDR3 reads CSAFYRGMGEQFF. CDR3 sequence (DNA): TGCAGTGCTTTCTACAGGGGGATGGGTGAGCAGTTCTTC.

The chain combines TRBV5-1 with TRBJ1-2; TRBD1 is a possible D gene (6 bases). The germline CDR1 and CDR2 sequences are SGHRS and YFSETQ. Trimming removed 1 base from V and 4 bases from J, with 20 bases in between. CDR3 size: 17 residues. Written as DNA, the CDR3 is TGCGCCAGCAGCTTGATGCCTGGGGGCAGCACTGGCTATGGCTACACCTTC. Translated, it gives CASSLMPGGSTGYGYTF.

The chain carries TRBV7-9 and TRBJ1-1; D not resolved. The V gene lost 1 base and the J gene lost 6 bases, with 9 bases spanning the gap. CDR1 is SEHNR, CDR2 FQNEAQ, per germline (reference sequence). The CDR3 covers 13 residues. The CDR3 nucleotides are TGTGCCAGCAGCTTAGGAGACATATCTGAAGCTTTCTTT. This encodes CASSLGDISEAFF.

The rearrangement links TRBV6-5 to TRBJ1-6; D might be TRBD1 (5 bases). The V and J ends lost 4 bases and 6 bases respectively, with 10 bases between them. This CDR3 has 14 amino acids. Germline V gene lookup returns CDR1 MNHEY and CDR2 SVGAGI. The chain's CDR3 is CASSWGSSNSPLHF. CDR3 DNA sequence: TGTGCCAGCAGTTGGGGCAGCAGTAATTCACCCCTCCACTTT.

This chain connects TRBV20-1 to TRBJ2-5; the D call may be TRBD1 or TRBD2 (7 bases each). V lost 5 bases, J lost 6 bases, and 25 bases lay in between. The CDR3 is 16 amino acids. Germline-derived CDR1 and CDR2 are DFQATT and SNEGSKA (reference sequence). The CDR3: CSARPRGQGGMKTQYF. The CDR3 DNA follows: TGCAGTGCTCGACCCAGAGGCCAGGGGGGGATGAAGACCCAGTACTTC.

The table lists this clonotype with a few counts. V gene TRBV7-8 combines with J gene TRBJ2-3; D is possibly TRBD2 (5 bases). Between the trimmed V and J ends, which lost 5 bases and 2 bases, there was a span of 17 bases. The CDR3 sequence is 16 residues long. Germline V lookup: CDR1 SGHVS, CDR2 FQNEAQ. This CDR3 is CASSRNGRLATDTQYF. The CDR3 bases are TGTGCCAGCAGCCGCAACGGAAGGCTAGCCACAGATACGCAGTATTTT.

The J gene is TRBJ2-1, the V gene TRBV24-1; no reliable D call. Germline CDR1 KGHDR, CDR2 SFDVKD. The CDR3 length is 14 residues. Trimming cost V 3 bases and J 7 bases, with 12 bases left between them. The CDR3 nucleotides are TGTGCCACCAGTGATCCCGACCTGAGGAATGAGCAGTTCTTC. It is translated as CATSDPDLRNEQFF.

This clonotype has only a few counts. V gene TRBV2 combines with J gene TRBJ2-1; 8 bases are a match to TRBD1. Per the germline V gene, CDR1 is SNHLY and CDR2 is FYNNEI. V shed 10 bases, J shed 3 bases, and the junction held 11 bases outside the gene matches. This CDR3 region has 15 residues. The CDR3 loop reads CAIDRGPFGYNEQFF. The CDR3 DNA reads as TGTGCCATCGACAGGGGCCCCTTTGGCTACAATGAGCAGTTCTTC.

The chain uses TRBV7-9 and TRBJ1-1; D remains unclear. The V gene's germline CDR1 is SEHNR and CDR2 FQNEAQ (reference sequence). V was shortened by 1 base and J by 9 bases, with 12 bases between the two germline ends. The CDR3 has 13 amino acids. CDR3 in DNA: TGTGCCAGCAGCTTAGGCGCCGCGGATAAAGCTTTCTTT. Protein sequence: CASSLGAADKAFF.

This chain uses TRBV5-5 with TRBJ2-7, with D unresolved. This CDR3 has 14 residues. Germline loops: CDR1 SGHKS, CDR2 YYEKEE (reference sequence). Between the trimmed V and J ends, which lost 6 bases and 6 bases, there was a span of 19 bases. The CDR3, as DNA: TGTGCCAGCACCGCGAAGGAGAGGAAGGGCGAGCAGTACGTC. Its translation: CASTAKERKGEQYV.

J is TRBJ1-5 and V is TRBV25-1, with TRBD1 identical over 8 bases. The CDR3 is 16 amino acids. The V gene's germline CDR1 is MGHDK and CDR2 SYGVNS. Unmatched junction bases numbered 2, after V lost 1 base and J lost 0 bases. CDR3 DNA: TGTGCCAGCAGTGAATTGGGACAGGATAGCAATCAGCCCCAGCATTTT. Amino acids: CASSELGQDSNQPQHF. The whole variable domain, remainder taken from reference TRBV25-1 and TRBJ1-5, is EADIYQTPRYLVIGTGKKITLECSQTMGHDKMYWYQQDPGMELHLIHYSYGVNSTEKGDLSSESTVSRIRTEHFPLTLESARPSHTSQYLCASSELGQDSNQPQHFGDGTRLSIL.

The V gene is TRBV6-2 or TRBV6-3, the J gene TRBJ2-7; D is tentatively TRBD1 or TRBD2 (5 bases each). This CDR3 has 14 residues. Germline V gene sequence: CDR1 MNHEY, CDR2 SVGEGT. The V gene lost 1 base and the J gene lost 6 bases, with 13 bases spanning the gap. The chain's CDR3 is CASSYYGTRSEQYV. DNA of the CDR3: TGTGCCAGCAGTTACTACGGGACGCGAAGCGAGCAGTACGTC.

In this sample, this clonotype turned up a few times. This chain connects TRBV5-1 to TRBJ1-6; D is unresolved. Germline assignment: CDR1 SGHRS and CDR2 YFSETQ. The length of the CDR3 is 13 residues. V lost 0 bases, J lost 10 bases, and 8 bases lay in between. Here the CDR3 DNA reads TGCGCCAGCAGCTTGGTTTCGAGATCACCCCTCCACTTT. Its protein is CASSLVSRSPLHF.

The chain couples TRBV7-8 to TRBJ2-1, with 11 bases identical to TRBD2. This CDR3 contains 16 residues. Germline V gives CDR1 SGHVS, CDR2 FQNEAQ. Trimming cost V 4 bases and J 6 bases; bases outside gene matches: 8. The CDR3 nucleotides are TGTGCCAGCAGCTCCGCCGTAGCGGGGGGGCGCAATGAGCAGTTCTTC. This codes for CASSSAVAGGRNEQFF.

This clonotype has ten or more counts. The chain combines TRBV9 with TRBJ2-5; the D gene could be TRBD1 or TRBD2 (5 bases each). Germline-derived CDR1 and CDR2 are SGDLS and YYNGEE. Trimming took off 0 bases at V and 5 bases at J, with 14 bases between the two ends. The CDR3 spans 15 residues. CDR3 bases: TGTGCCAGCAGCGTAGCGAGCGGTTGGGGGGAGACCCAGTACTTC. This sequence encodes CASSVASGWGETQYF.

This chain connects TRBV7-3 to TRBJ2-3; a possible D gene is TRBD2 (6 bases). V was cut by 2 bases and J by 4 bases, with 13 bases left in between. From germline, CDR1 is SGHTA and CDR2 FQGTGA. This CDR3 comprises 15 residues. CDR3: CASSLGGVIADTQYF. The DNA for the CDR3 is TGTGCCAGCAGCTTAGGCGGGGTTATAGCAGATACGCAGTATTTT.

In its sample, this clonotype was seen a few times. The chain carries TRBV10-3 and TRBJ1-6, with D possibly TRBD1 on 6 matching bases. The V gene lost 6 bases and the J gene lost 6 bases, with 12 bases spanning the gap. CDR3 length equals 14 residues. Germline V gene data show CDR1 as ENHRY and CDR2 as SYGVKD. CDR3 nucleotide sequence: TGTGCCATCAGCTCCGGGACACTTAATTCACCCCTCCACTTT. Protein: CAISSGTLNSPLHF.

The rearrangement joins TRBV5-1 to TRBJ2-7; TRBD2 might be the D (5 bases). CDR3 size: 15 residues. The V gene's germline CDR1 is SGHRS and CDR2 YFSETQ. Trimming took 0 bases from V and 6 from J, leaving 16 bases between them. The CDR3 DNA follows: TGCGCCAGCAGCTTGGGAAGTTCGGGGAGAGGCGAGCAGTACTTC. Protein: CASSLGSSGRGEQYF. The variable domain in full, completed from reference TRBV5-1 and TRBJ2-7, reads KAGVTQTPRYLIKTRGQQVTLSCSPISGHRSVSWYQQTPGQGLQFLFEYFSETQRNKGNFPGRFSGRQFSNSRSEMNVSTLELGDSALYLCASSLGSSGRGEQYFGPGTRLTVT.